Listed below are T cell receptor beta chains from one sample, sequenced in a study of T cell changes during pregnancy in multiple sclerosis. TCRdb's table, derived via immunoSEQ multiplex PCR, lists solely in-frame clones and lacks some. The profile covers about 93,000 clones, with approximately 92% appearing a single time and just over 2% taken by the ten largest. Here the sequenced sample was peripheral blood, taken after pregnancy. The receptors stem from a female donor with multiple sclerosis, enrolled in a pregnancy study. Both conserved end residues are part of each CDR3. The D gene is left open where the match is weak. Clone size is stated in some rows and not others, as once, few, many or a class when expanded.

V	D	J	size	DNA	CDR3
TRBV4-2	-	TRBJ1-3	few	TGTGCCAGCAGCCTCTCATCTAGCTCTGGAAACACCATATATTTT	CASSLSSSSGNTIYF
TRBV5-1	TRBD1	TRBJ2-7	-	TGCGCCAGCAGCCCCACCTTGGCCGAGGACAGGTCGCGATCCTACGAGCAGTACTTC	CASSPTLAEDRSRSYEQYF
TRBV18	TRBD1	TRBJ1-1	-	TGTGCCAGCTCACGACGACAGGGGGCGGGCACTGAAGCTTTCTTT	CASSRRQGAGTEAFF
TRBV7-9	TRBD1	TRBJ1-6	-	TGTGCCAGCAGCTTCCCGGGACAGGAAAGCTCCTATAATTCACCCCTCCACTTT	CASSFPGQESSYNSPLHF
TRBV5-5	TRBD1	TRBJ1-2	-	TGTGCCAGCAGCTTTGAGACGGACAGGGCTTATTATGGCTACACCTTC	CASSFETDRAYYGYTF
TRBV7-9	TRBD2	TRBJ2-7	-	TGTGCCAGCAGCTTAAGTCTAGCGGGGGGTAACGAGCAGTACTTC	CASSLSLAGGNEQYF
TRBV5-1	TRBD1	TRBJ1-1	-	TGCGCCAGCAGCGAGGGACAGGGGGCTGGTGAAGCTTTCTTT	CASSEGQGAGEAFF
TRBV11-2	TRBD2	TRBJ2-1	-	TGTGCCAGCAGCTTCGGACTAGCGGGAGGTCTCCAGTTCTTC	CASSFGLAGGLQFF
TRBV7-9	TRBD1	TRBJ2-3	-	TGTGCCAGCGTCCCATGGCAGGGGGCGGCAGATACGCAGTATTTT	CASVPWQGAADTQYF
TRBV5-1	TRBD1	TRBJ2-3	-	TGCGCCAGCAGCTTTACAGGGGCAGATACGCAGTATTTT	CASSFTGADTQYF
TRBV30	-	TRBJ1-2	-	TGTGCCTGGGCCCAGGGCTCTAACTATGGCTACACCTTC	CAWAQGSNYGYTF
TRBV12-5	TRBD1	TRBJ2-1	once	TGTGCTAGTGGTTTGGTCAACAGGGGATGGGAGCAGTTCTTC	CASGLVNRGWEQFF
TRBV5-1	-	TRBJ1-3	-	TGCGCCAGCAGCTTGGGGGGGGTCGGAAACACCATATATTTT	CASSLGGVGNTIYF
TRBV19	TRBD1	TRBJ1-2	-	TGTGCCAGTAGAACCGGACAGGGGCTCTATGGCTACACCTTC	CASRTGQGLYGYTF
TRBV11-2	TRBD1	TRBJ1-2	-	TGTGCCAGCAGCTTAGAGGGACAGGGTTGGCATGGCTACACCTTC	CASSLEGQGWHGYTF